The source of this TCR beta chain is a study of T cells after yellow fever vaccination. The table lists this clonotype with a few counts. V lost 6 bases and J 0 bases, leaving 15 bases between the germline ends. From germline, CDR1 is DFQATT and CDR2 SNEGSKA (reference sequence). The CDR3 extends over 15 amino acids. From the 5' RACE reads, TCRdb called clonotypes with MiXCR, one entry per CDR3 protein. This table holds more than 95,000 distinct CDR3 sequences, 8.9% found once. J is TRBJ2-1 and V is TRBV20-1; D is perhaps TRBD1 (5 bases). This sequence originates from a man aged 18 to 30 who received the YFV17D yellow fever vaccine. The material sequenced was CD8+ T cells sorted from PBMCs, taken on the day of the yellow fever booster vaccination. The CDR3 DNA follows: TGCAGTGCCAATAGGGGCAGGGTCTCCTACAATGAGCAGTTCTTC. It codes for CSANRGRVSYNEQFF.